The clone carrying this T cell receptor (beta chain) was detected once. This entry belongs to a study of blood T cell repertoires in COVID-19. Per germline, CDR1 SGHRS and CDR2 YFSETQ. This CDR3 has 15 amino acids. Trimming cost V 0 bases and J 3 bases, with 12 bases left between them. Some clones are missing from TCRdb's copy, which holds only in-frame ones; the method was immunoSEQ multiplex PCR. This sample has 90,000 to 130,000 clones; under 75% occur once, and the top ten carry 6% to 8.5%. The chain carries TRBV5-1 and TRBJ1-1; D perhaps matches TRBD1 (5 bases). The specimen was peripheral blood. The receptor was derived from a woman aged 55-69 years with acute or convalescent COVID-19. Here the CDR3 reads CASSLVVGGDTEAFF. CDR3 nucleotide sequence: TGCGCCAGCAGCTTGGTGGTGGGGGGAGACACTGAAGCTTTCTTT.